These 21 T cell receptor beta chains were all obtained from the same sample, sequenced in a study of regulatory T cells in long-lasting Graves disease. Building of the TCR beta libraries involved iRepertoire HTBI primers and Arm-PCR of CDR3 regions. TCRdb used MiXCR to reprocess the multiplex PCR reads, holding one entry per CDR3 protein. The data show hundreds of thousands of distinct CDR3 sequences, approximately 29% seen once. Time point denoted: persistent/refractory GD, antithyroid drugs over 5 years with positive TRAb. TCR sequences were obtained from RNA taken from PBMCs. The sample here was peripheral blood mononuclear cells (PBMCs), taken when the disease was refractory, from a patient treated with antithyroid drugs. These TCRs come from a female donor with Graves disease.

CDR3 bases: TGTGCCAGCAGCCAGAATAGCGGAGCCTACGAGCAGTACTTC. Amino acid sequence: CASSQNSGAYEQYF. The chain uses TRBV3-1 and TRBJ2-7; D possibly corresponds to TRBD2 (6 bases). Per germline, CDR1 LGHDT and CDR2 YNNKEL (reference sequence). This CDR3 is built from 14 residues. Between the trimmed V and J ends, which lost 3 bases and 2 bases, there was a span of 11 bases.

This clonotype was found a few times. This rearrangement joins TRBV10-3 to TRBJ1-2; 8 bases fit TRBD1. This CDR3 region has 14 residues. Germline trimming cut 2 bases from V and 3 bases from J; bases unmatched to any gene: 2. The germline CDR1 and CDR2 sequences are ENHRY and SYGVKD. The CDR3 bases are TGTGCCATCAGTGAGGACAGGGGCGACTATGGCTACACCTTC. This translates into CAISEDRGDYGYTF.

As concerns this clonotype: Being one base from a much bigger clone, this may be a read error. The gene calls are TRBV6-1 and TRBJ1-5; 8 bases are shared with TRBD1. The DNA end is a closer match to TRBJ2-3, so the J assignment may be wrong. Looked up from germline, CDR1 is MNHNS and CDR2 is SASEGT. The CDR3 runs to 19 residues. CDR3 in amino acids: CASSERSGGQMVSNQPQYF. The DNA for the CDR3 is TGTGCCAGCAGTGAACGCTCAGGGGGCCAAATGGTTAGCAATCAGCCCCAGTATTTT.

This clonotype was seen many times. The genes are TRBV2 and TRBJ1-1; a weak D match, TRBD1 (5 bases). The CDR3 covers 14 residues. Germline lookup yields CDR1 SNHLY and CDR2 FYNNEI. V dropped 3 bases and J dropped 2 bases, with 10 bases sitting between them. CDR3 region: CASSDREHNTEAFF. CDR3 DNA sequence: TGTGCCAGCAGTGACAGGGAGCACAACACTGAAGCTTTCTTT.

This clonotype was detected many times. Mismatch with germline at one junction end may stem from a read error. The V gene is TRBV2, the J gene TRBJ2-7, with 14 positions matching TRBD2. The CDR3 runs 13 residues. CDR1 is SNHLY and CDR2 is FYNNEI in the germline V gene. This CDR3 reads CACRLAGGGEQYF. DNA for the CDR3: TGTGCCTGCAGACTAGCGGGAGGGGGCGAGCAGTACTTC.

The V call is TRBV29-1, the J call TRBJ2-5; either TRBD1 or TRBD2 may fit D (7 bases each). Germline CDR1 is SQVTM and CDR2 is ANQGSEA. This CDR3 region has 15 residues. V lost 7 bases and J 1 base, leaving 19 bases between the germline ends. Here the CDR3 DNA reads TGCAGCGCTGGAAGGGGGGGACAGCCCCAAGAGACCCAGTACTTC. It encodes CSAGRGGQPQETQYF. Full variable domain (rest looked up from reference TRBV29-1 and TRBJ2-5): SAVISQKPSRDICQRGTSLTIQCQVDSQVTMMFWYRQQPGQSLTLIATANQGSEATYESGFVIDKFPISRPNLTFSTLTVSNMSPEDSSIYLCSAGRGGQPQETQYFGPGTRLLVL.

A few counts support this clonotype. The chain couples TRBV28 to TRBJ1-2, with TRBD1 identical over 7 bases. CDR3 length: 14 residues. The germline V gene has CDR1 MDHEN and CDR2 SYDVKM. V dropped 7 bases and J dropped 0; count of bases not matched to a gene: 5. The CDR3 sequence is CASTPGQTNYGYTF. CDR3 DNA sequence: TGTGCCAGCACGCCGGGACAGACTAACTATGGCTACACCTTC.

This clonotype occurred a few times. V is TRBV19 and J is TRBJ1-2, with TRBD1 identical over 7 bases. Trimming removed 6 bases from V and 2 bases from J; junction bases left unmatched: 6. The germline CDR1 and CDR2 sequences are LNHDA and SQIVND (reference sequence). This CDR3 contains 14 residues. CDR3 DNA sequence: TGTGCCAGTAGCTGGGACAGTCTCAACTATGGCTACACCTTC. Translation: CASSWDSLNYGYTF.

A remark on this clonotype: The junction differs from germline at one of its ends, possibly a read error. The genes are TRBV5-1 and TRBJ1-1; tentatively, D is TRBD1 (5 bases). There are 13 residues in the CDR3. CDR1 and CDR2 (germline): SGHRS, YFSETQ. For the CDR3, the DNA is TGCACCAGTTTCGGACATCTGAACACTGAAGCTTTCTTT. It is translated as CTSFGHLNTEAFF.

This clonotype came up many times. The rearrangement joins TRBV12-3 or TRBV12-4 to TRBJ1-2; possibly TRBD1 for D (6 bases). The CDR3 is 14 amino acids. Trimming shortened V by 5 bases and J by 4 bases, and 14 bases separated the two germline ends. The CDR3 here is CASSTSRGIYGYTF. As DNA, the CDR3 is TGTGCCAGCAGTACGTCCAGGGGTATCTATGGCTACACCTTC.

This chain links TRBV7-6 with TRBJ2-6, with D perhaps matching TRBD1 or TRBD2 (6 bases each). The V gene's germline CDR1 is SGHVS and CDR2 FNYEAQ. The CDR3 loop spans 19 amino acids. V lost 5 bases and J lost 0, with 20 bases in between. This CDR3 reads CASSTHPTGGGSGANVLTF. In nucleotides, the CDR3 is TGTGCCAGCAGCACGCACCCTACTGGAGGGGGCTCTGGGGCCAACGTCCTGACTTTC.

This clonotype was seen repeatedly, ten times or more. This chain links TRBV28 with TRBJ2-7, with TRBD2 identical over 7 bases. The V gene end was trimmed by 3 bases and the J gene end by 3 bases; junction bases not matched to a gene: 2. This CDR3 has 13 residues. The V gene's germline CDR1 is MDHEN and CDR2 SYDVKM. In nucleotides, the CDR3 is TGTGCCAGCAGTTTGGGCGGGGGCTACGAGCAGTACTTC. Its protein is CASSLGGGYEQYF.

A note on this clonotype: The junction departs from the called germline gene at one end, perhaps through a read error. This chain uses TRBV7-9 with TRBJ2-7, with TRBD1 matching over 8 bases. The CDR3 runs 15 residues. Per germline, CDR1 SEHNR and CDR2 FQNEAQ (reference sequence). The CDR3 loop reads CTSSLAGTGAYEQYF. In nucleotides, the CDR3 is TGTACCAGCAGCTTAGCCGGGACAGGAGCTTACGAGCAGTACTTC.

The J gene is TRBJ1-5, the V gene TRBV7-8; D is possibly TRBD1 (5 bases). Germline lookup yields CDR1 SGHVS and CDR2 FQNEAQ. V gave up 1 base and J gave up 5 bases, with 15 bases separating them. This CDR3 region has 16 residues. The CDR3 is CASSLVGGGSDQPQHF. DNA for the CDR3: TGTGCCAGCAGCTTAGTGGGGGGGGGTTCCGATCAGCCCCAGCATTTT. The full variable domain, with the rest looked up from reference TRBV7-8 and TRBJ1-5, is GAGVSQSPRYKVAKRGQDVALRCDPISGHVSLFWYQQALGQGPEFLTYFQNEAQLDKSGLPSDRFFAERPEGSVSTLKIQRTQQEDSAVYLCASSLVGGGSDQPQHFGDGTRLSIL.

This clonotype has at least ten counts. CDR3 bases: TGTGCCAGCAATTCCGACCCGAACACTGAAGCTTTCTTT. This translates into CASNSDPNTEAFF. V and J are TRBV28 and TRBJ1-1, with unresolved D. CDR1 and CDR2 (germline): MDHEN, SYDVKM. V was trimmed by 7 bases and J by 1 base, leaving 10 bases between them. The CDR3 consists of 13 residues.

This clonotype has just a few counts. The chain links TRBV20-1 to TRBJ2-7, with 11 bases that match TRBD1. V lost 5 bases, J lost 6 bases, and 9 bases stayed unmatched. Germline V gene sequence: CDR1 DFQATT, CDR2 SNEGSKA (reference sequence). This CDR3 spans 14 amino acids. DNA for the CDR3: TGCAGTGCTTCCTCCGGGACAGGGGGGGGCGAGCAGTACTTC. Protein sequence: CSASSGTGGGEQYF.

In regard to this clonotype: It may be a read error: a sequence one base away is much more abundant. The chain couples TRBV27 to TRBJ1-1; 7 bases align to TRBD1. The CDR3 length is 15 residues. V trimming: 3 bases; J trimming: 4 bases; junction bases outside the gene matches: 8. Germline lookup yields CDR1 MNHEY and CDR2 SMNVEV (reference sequence). CDR3 protein: CASSLRGGFITEAFF. The CDR3 nucleotides are TGTGCCAGCAGTTTGAGAGGGGGCTTCATCACTGAAGCTTTCTTT.

The chain recombines TRBV6-2 or TRBV6-3 with TRBJ1-1; 7 bases map to TRBD1. The CDR3 is 12 residues long. The germline CDR1 and CDR2 sequences are MNHEY and SVGEGT. The V gene end was trimmed by 2 bases and the J gene end by 11 bases; junction bases not matched to a gene: 5. CDR3 in DNA: TGTGCCAGCAGTTACCGGACAGGCGACGCTTTCTTT. Its protein is CASSYRTGDAFF.

This clonotype was seen a handful of times. The chain has TRBV2 and TRBJ2-5, with 9 bases matching TRBD2. V was clipped by 0 bases and J by 5 bases; unmatched bases: 10. The CDR3 is 17 amino acids. Germline CDR1 is SNHLY and CDR2 is FYNNEI. The CDR3 DNA is TGTGCCAGCAGTGAAGCGCGGTTAGCGGGAGTTGGGGAGACCCAGTACTTC. Protein: CASSEARLAGVGETQYF.

The chain links TRBV6-2 or TRBV6-3 to TRBJ1-1; the D is unclear. V lost 9 bases, J lost 0 bases, and 17 bases lay in between. CDR1 and CDR2 (germline): MNHEY, SVGEGT. The CDR3 runs 15 residues. CDR3 coding DNA: TGTGCCAGTAGGGAGGAGGGTTTGATGAACACTGAAGCTTTCTTT. As protein: CASREEGLMNTEAFF.

This clonotype was seen only a few times. The chain carries TRBV6-1 and TRBJ1-1; 7 nucleotides agree with TRBD1. The CDR3 is made up of 14 amino acids. Trimming took 8 bases from V and 6 from J; bases not matched to a gene: 12. CDR1 MNHNS and CDR2 SASEGT come from the germline V gene. CDR3 in amino acids: CASVPLQGKPEAFF. Here the CDR3 DNA reads TGTGCCAGCGTCCCGTTACAGGGGAAACCTGAAGCTTTCTTT.